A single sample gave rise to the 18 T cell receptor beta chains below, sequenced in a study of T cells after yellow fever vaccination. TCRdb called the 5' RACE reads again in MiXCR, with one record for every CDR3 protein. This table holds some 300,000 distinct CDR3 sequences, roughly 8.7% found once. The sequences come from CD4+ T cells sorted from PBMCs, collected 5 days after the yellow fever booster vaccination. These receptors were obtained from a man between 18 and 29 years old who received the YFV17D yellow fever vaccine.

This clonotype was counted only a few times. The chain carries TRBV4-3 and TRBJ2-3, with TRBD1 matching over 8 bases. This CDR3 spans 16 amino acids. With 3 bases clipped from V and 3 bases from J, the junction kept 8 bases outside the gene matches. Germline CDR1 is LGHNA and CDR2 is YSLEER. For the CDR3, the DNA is TGCGCCAGCAGCCACCGGTTTCAGGGGGCGACAGATACGCAGTATTTT. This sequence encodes CASSHRFQGATDTQYF.

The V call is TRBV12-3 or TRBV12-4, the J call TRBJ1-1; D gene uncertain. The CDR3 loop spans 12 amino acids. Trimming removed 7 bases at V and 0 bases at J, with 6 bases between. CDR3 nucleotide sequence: TGTGCCAGCAAAACCCTGAACACTGAAGCTTTCTTT. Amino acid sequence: CASKTLNTEAFF.

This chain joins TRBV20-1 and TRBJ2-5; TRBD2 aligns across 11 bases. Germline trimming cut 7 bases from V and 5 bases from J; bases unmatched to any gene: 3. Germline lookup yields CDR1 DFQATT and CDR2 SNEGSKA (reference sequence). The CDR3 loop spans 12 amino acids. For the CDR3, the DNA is TGCAGTGGTAGCGGGGGGGCCGAGACCCAGTACTTC. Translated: CSGSGGAETQYF.

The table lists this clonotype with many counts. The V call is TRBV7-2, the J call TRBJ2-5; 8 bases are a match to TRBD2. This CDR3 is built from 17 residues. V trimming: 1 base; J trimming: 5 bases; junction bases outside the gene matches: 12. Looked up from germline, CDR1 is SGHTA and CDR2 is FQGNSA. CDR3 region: CASSLGVAGGLSETQYF. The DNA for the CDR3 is TGTGCCAGCAGCTTAGGGGTGGCGGGGGGCCTTTCTGAGACCCAGTACTTC.

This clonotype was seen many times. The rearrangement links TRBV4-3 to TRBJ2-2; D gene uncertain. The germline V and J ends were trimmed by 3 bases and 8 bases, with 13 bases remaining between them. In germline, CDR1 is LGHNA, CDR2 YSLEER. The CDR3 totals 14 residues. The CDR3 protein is CASSQYPIEGELFF. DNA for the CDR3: TGCGCCAGCAGCCAGTACCCGATAGAGGGGGAGCTGTTTTTT.

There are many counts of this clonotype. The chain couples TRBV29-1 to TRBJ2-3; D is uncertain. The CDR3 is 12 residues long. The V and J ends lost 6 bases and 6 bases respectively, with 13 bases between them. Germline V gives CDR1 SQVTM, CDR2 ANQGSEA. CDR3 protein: CSVADGDDTQYF. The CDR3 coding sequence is TGCAGCGTCGCGGACGGCGACGATACGCAGTATTTT.

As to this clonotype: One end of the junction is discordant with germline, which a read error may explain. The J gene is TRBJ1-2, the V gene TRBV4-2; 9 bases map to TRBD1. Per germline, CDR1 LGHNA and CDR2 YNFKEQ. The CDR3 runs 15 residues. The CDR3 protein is CASSPRTGARDGNTF. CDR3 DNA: TGTGCCAGCAGCCCGAGGACAGGGGCTCGGGATGGCAACACCTTC.

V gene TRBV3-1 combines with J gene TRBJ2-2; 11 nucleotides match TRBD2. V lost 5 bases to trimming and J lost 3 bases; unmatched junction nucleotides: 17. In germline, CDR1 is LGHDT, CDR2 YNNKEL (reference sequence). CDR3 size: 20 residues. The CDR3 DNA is TGTGCCAGCAGCTTCTCCTCGCTAGCGGGGGGTAGAGGGGACACCGGGGAGCTGTTTTTT. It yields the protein CASSFSSLAGGRGDTGELFF.

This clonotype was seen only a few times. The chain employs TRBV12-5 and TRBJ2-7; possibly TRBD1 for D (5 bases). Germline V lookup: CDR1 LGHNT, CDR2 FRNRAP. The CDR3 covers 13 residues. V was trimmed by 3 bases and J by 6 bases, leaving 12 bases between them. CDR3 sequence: CASGLGDSREQYF. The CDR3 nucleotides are TGTGCTAGTGGTTTAGGAGACAGTCGCGAGCAGTACTTC. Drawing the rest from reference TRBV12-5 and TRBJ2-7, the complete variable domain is DARVTQTPRHKVTEMGQEVTMRCQPILGHNTVFWYRQTMMQGLELLAYFRNRAPLDDSGMPKDRFSAEMPDATLATLKIQPSEPRDSAVYFCASGLGDSREQYFGPGTRLTVT.

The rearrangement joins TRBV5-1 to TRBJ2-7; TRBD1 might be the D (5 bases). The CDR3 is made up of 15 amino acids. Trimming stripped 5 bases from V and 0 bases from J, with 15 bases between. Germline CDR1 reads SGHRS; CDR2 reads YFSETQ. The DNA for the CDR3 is TGCGCCAGCAGTCCAACAGGCCTGAGCTCCTACGAGCAGTACGTC. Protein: CASSPTGLSSYEQYV.

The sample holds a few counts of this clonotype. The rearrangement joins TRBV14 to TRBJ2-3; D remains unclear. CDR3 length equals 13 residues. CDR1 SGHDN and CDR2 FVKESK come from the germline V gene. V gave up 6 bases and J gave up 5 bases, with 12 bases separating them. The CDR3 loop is CASRNLPGDTQYF. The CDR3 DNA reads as TGTGCCAGCAGAAACCTCCCGGGAGATACGCAGTATTTT.

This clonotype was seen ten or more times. CDR3 nucleotide sequence: TGTGCCAGCAGTTCGACTAGCGGGGGACAAGAGACCCAGTACTTC. Its protein is CASSSTSGGQETQYF. This chain connects TRBV12-3 or TRBV12-4 to TRBJ2-5; 12 nucleotides align to TRBD2. The CDR3 is made up of 15 amino acids. V was pared by 4 bases and J by 2 bases, with 2 bases of the junction left unmatched.

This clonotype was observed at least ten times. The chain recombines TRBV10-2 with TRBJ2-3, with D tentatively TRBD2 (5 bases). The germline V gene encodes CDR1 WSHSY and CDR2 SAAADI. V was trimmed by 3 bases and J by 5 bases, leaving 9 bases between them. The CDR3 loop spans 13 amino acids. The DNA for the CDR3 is TGCGCCAGCAGTGAACCCGGAGGAGATACGCAGTATTTT. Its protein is CASSEPGGDTQYF.

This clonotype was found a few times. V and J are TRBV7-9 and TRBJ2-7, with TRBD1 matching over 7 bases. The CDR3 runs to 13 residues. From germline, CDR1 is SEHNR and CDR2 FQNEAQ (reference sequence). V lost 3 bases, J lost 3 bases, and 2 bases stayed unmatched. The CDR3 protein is CASSFRGLYEQYF. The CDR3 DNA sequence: TGTGCCAGCAGCTTTAGGGGGCTCTACGAGCAGTACTTC.

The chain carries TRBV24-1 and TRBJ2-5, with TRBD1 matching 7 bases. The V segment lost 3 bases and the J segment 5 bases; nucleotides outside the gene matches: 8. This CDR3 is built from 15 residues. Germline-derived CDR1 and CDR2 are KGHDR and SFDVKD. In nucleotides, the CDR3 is TGTGCCACCAGTGATCAAACAGGGGCAGGGGAGACCCAGTACTTC. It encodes CATSDQTGAGETQYF.

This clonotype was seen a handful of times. CDR3 region: CASSRTTRSQETQYF. CDR3 DNA sequence: TGCGCCAGCAGCCGCACCACAAGGTCCCAAGAGACCCAGTACTTC. The chain couples TRBV4-3 to TRBJ2-5; D uncertain. The CDR3 runs 15 residues. V was shortened by 4 bases and J by 1 base, with 13 bases between the two germline ends. Germline assignment: CDR1 LGHNA and CDR2 YSLEER.

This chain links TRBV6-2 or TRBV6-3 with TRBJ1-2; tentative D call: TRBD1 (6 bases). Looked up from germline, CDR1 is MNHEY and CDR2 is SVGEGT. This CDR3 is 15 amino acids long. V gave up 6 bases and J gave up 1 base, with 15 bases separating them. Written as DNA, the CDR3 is TGTGCCAGCAGCTTTCCGGGACACGATAACTATGGCTACACCTTC. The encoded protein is CASSFPGHDNYGYTF.

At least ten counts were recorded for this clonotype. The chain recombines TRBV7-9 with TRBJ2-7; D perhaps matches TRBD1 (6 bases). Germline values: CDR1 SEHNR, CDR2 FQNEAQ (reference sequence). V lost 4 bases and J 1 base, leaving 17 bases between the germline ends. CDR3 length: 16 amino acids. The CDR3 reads CASSSSPGHLSYEQYF. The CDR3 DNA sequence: TGTGCCAGCAGCTCTTCCCCGGGACACCTATCCTACGAGCAGTACTTC.